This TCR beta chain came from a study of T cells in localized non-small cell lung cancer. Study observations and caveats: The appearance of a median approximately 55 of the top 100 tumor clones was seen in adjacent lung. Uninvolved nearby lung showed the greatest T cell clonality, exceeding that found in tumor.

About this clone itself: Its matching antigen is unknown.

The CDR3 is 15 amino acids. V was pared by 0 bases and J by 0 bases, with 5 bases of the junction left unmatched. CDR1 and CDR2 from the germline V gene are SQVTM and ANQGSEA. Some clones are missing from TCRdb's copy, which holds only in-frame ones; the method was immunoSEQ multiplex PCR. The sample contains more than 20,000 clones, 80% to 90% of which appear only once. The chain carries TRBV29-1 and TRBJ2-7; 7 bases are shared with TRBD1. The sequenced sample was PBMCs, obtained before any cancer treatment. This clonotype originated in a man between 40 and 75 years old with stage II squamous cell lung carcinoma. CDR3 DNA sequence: TGCAGCGTTGAAGACACAGGGGATTACTCCTACGAGCAGTACTTC. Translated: CSVEDTGDYSYEQYF.